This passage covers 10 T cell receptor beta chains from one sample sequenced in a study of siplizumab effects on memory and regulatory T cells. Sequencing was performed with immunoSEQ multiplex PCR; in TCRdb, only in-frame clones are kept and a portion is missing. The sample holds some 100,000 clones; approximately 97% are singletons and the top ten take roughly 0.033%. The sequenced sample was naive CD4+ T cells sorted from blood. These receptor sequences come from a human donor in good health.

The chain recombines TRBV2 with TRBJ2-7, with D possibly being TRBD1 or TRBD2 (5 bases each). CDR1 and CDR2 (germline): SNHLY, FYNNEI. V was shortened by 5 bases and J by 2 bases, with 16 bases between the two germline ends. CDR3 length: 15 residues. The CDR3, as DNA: TGTGCCAGCAGTCCGACCTGGGACCGTGCCTACGAGCAGTACTTC. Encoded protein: CASSPTWDRAYEQYF.

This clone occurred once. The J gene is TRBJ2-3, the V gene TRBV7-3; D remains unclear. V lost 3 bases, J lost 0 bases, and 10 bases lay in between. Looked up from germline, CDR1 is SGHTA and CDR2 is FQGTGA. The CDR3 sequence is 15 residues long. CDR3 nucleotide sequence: TGTGCCAGCAGCTTGGAACGAGCTAGCACAGATACGCAGTATTTT. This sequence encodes CASSLERASTDTQYF.

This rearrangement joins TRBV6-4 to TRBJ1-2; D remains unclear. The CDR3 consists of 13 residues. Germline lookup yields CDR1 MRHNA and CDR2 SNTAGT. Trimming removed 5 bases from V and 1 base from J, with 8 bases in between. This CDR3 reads CASSPDGNYGYTF. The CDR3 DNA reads TGTGCCAGCAGTCCAGACGGTAACTATGGCTACACCTTC.

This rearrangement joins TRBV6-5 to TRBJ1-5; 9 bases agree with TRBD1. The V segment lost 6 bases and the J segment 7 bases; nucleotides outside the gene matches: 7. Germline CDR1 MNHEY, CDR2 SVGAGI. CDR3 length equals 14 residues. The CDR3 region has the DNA TGTGCCAGCAGGACGGGACAGGGCGGCCAGCCCCAGCATTTT. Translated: CASRTGQGGQPQHF.

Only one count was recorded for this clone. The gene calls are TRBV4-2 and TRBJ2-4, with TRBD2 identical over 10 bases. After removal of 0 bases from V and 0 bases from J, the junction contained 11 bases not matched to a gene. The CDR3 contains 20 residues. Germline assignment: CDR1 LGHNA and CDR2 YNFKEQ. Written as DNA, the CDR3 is TGTGCCAGCAGCCAAGAGGGGTGGACTAGCGGAGGAGTAGCCAAAAACATTCAGTACTTC. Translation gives CASSQEGWTSGGVAKNIQYF.

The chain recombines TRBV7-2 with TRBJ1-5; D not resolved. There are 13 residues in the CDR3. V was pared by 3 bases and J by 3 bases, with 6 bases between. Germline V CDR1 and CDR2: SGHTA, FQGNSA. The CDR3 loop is CASSFLVNQPQHF. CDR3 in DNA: TGTGCCAGCAGCTTTTTGGTCAATCAGCCCCAGCATTTT.

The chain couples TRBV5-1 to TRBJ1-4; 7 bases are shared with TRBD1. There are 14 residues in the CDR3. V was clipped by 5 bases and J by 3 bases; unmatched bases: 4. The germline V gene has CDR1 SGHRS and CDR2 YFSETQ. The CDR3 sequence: CASRWDSPNEKLFF. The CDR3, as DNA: TGCGCCAGCAGGTGGGACAGCCCTAATGAAAAACTGTTTTTT.

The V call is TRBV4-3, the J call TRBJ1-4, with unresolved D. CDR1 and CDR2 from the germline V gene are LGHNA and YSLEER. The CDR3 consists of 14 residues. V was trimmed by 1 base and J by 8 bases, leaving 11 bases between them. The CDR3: CASSQVGGPEKLFF. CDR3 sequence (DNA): TGCGCCAGCAGCCAAGTGGGAGGTCCGGAAAAACTGTTTTTT.

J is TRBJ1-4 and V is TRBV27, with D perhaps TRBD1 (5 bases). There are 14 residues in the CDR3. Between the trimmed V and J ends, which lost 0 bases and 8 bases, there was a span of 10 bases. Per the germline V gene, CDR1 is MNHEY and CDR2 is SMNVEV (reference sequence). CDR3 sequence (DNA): TGTGCCAGCAGTTTATCGGGCGGGGACGAAAAACTGTTTTTT. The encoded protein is CASSLSGGDEKLFF.

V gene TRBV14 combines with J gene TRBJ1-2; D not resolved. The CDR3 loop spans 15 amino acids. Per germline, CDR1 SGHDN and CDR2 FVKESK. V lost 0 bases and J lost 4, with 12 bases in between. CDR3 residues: CASSQDGSLPYGYTF. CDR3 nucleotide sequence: TGTGCCAGCAGCCAAGATGGGTCCCTCCCCTATGGCTACACCTTC.